The sequence of this T cell receptor beta chain was determined in a study of cytotoxic CD8 clonotypes in ibrutinib-treated CLL (dated by TCRdb to the early 2020s). For context, the study as a whole: The cohort was composed of some twelve relapsed/refractory and 15 treatment-naive patients; IGHV unmutated status was identified in fewer than 18 patients. Responses were partial in 25 or so patients and complete in 2; after median 68 months follow-up, some 14 stayed in remission and 12 progressed. Response samples were obtained after a median of about 13 months of treatment, with a range of about 6 to 36 months. Samples averaged approximately 260,000 productive templates and 80,000 to 100,000 productive rearrangements. Longitudinal samples were available for about 30% of the roughly 86 trial participants. Cryopreserved peripheral blood mononuclear cells were obtained prior to treatment, at the time of response, and at either disease progression or sustained remission. Broad study findings and their caveats: At ibrutinib response clonality went up, during sustained remission it held steady, and at progression it dropped back toward baseline. Baseline clonality exceeded that of age-matched healthy donors and correlated strongly with circulating CD8+ T-cell counts. Public clonotypes were rare and either contracted or stayed stable during treatment, and the rise in clonality at ibrutinib response reflected the expansion of private clonotypes. Sampling times were not matched between sustained-remission and progressing patients, and lymph node repertoires were not studied.

Points on this clone: It lacks a known antigen. There are no base qualities to consult, and no much larger clone falls within one base.

The goal of deep resolution MiSeq sequencing was a depth between 1 in 1 million and 1 in 200,000 T cells, and coverage averaged 10x per clonotype. The immunoSEQ hsTCRB Kit was used to generate TCR beta libraries. The published analysis was carried out like this. ImmunoSEQ Data Assistant and ImmunoSEQ Analyzer were used for data analysis, and V, D and J genes were assigned according to IMGT definitions. Clonality, which ranges from 0 to 1, was calculated as one minus the normalized Shannon entropy of productive rearrangement frequencies. Public clonotype analysis was restricted to overrepresented clonotypes comprising at least 0.05% of each patient's repertoire. Some twelve repertoires from age-matched healthy donors, obtained from immuneACCESS, served as clonality controls. Entries here come from immuneACCESS through TCRdb and include only in-frame sequences with V and J called. Some clones fail to appear in such tables; in the studies checked, an unresolved V gene covers under half of the shortfall, and the cause of the remainder is unknown. The V and J calls and clone size were taken over from that table, and D and trimming were inferred from the DNA. The sample table records roughly 15,000 clones; 70% to 90% of these occur just once. The ten most abundant clones make up about 18% of the sample.

The junction shows trimming of 5 bases on V and 8 bases on J, and the gene matches do not reach 5 bases of it. From cysteine to phenylalanine, the CDR3 is 14 amino acids long. The DNA shown is the 42-base CDR3, in frame from base 1. CDR1 is given as SGHNT and CDR2 as YENEEA, both from the germline V gene. Around 1.8 micrograms of genomic DNA were extracted from cryopreserved PBMCs for TCR beta library preparation. Longitudinal blood samples from CLL patients on ibrutinib monotherapy underwent high-throughput TCR beta sequencing. The patients took part in an open-label, single-center phase 2 trial of ibrutinib monotherapy.

Here the sequenced sample was PBMCs, taken before ibrutinib treatment. The chain employs TRBV11-3 and TRBJ2-1; the junction holds 11 bases that match TRBD2. This TCR came from a human donor with chronic lymphocytic leukemia. The DNA is as follows: TGTGCCAGCAGCATTAGCGGGGGGGGCGATGAGCAGTTCTTC. Translated, it gives CASSISGGGDEQFF.